This T cell receptor beta chain stems from a study of T cells in localized non-small cell lung cancer. Comments on this clone: Its target is not known.

Study observations and caveats: Increased T cell density in blood showed an association with longer overall survival. The study detected a median about 60 of the top 100 tumor clones in adjacent lung. Heterogeneity within the tumor remains possible, as just one region underwent sequencing.

The CDR3 totals 16 residues. Germline V lookup: CDR1 SGDLS, CDR2 YYNGEE. Trimming pared 0 bases from V and 0 bases from J, leaving 10 bases between. TCRdb keeps only in-frame clones here, not all; method: immunoSEQ multiplex PCR. The repertoire holds around 36,000 clones, with under 90% as singletons. The rearrangement links TRBV9 to TRBJ2-1; D gene ambiguous. The sample was peripheral blood mononuclear cells, taken before any cancer treatment. This clonotype was obtained from a male donor aged 60 or older with stage II lung adenocarcinoma. CDR3 nucleotide sequence: TGTGCCAGCAGCGTAGGAGGCAGAAGCTCCTACAATGAGCAGTTCTTC. Amino acids: CASSVGGRSSYNEQFF. The full variable domain, with the rest looked up from reference TRBV9 and TRBJ2-1, is DSGVTQTPKHLITATGQRVTLRCSPRSGDLSVYWYQQSLDQGLQFLIQYYNGEERAKGNILERFSAQQFPDLHSELNLSSLELGDSALYFCASSVGGRSSYNEQFFGPGTRLTVL.